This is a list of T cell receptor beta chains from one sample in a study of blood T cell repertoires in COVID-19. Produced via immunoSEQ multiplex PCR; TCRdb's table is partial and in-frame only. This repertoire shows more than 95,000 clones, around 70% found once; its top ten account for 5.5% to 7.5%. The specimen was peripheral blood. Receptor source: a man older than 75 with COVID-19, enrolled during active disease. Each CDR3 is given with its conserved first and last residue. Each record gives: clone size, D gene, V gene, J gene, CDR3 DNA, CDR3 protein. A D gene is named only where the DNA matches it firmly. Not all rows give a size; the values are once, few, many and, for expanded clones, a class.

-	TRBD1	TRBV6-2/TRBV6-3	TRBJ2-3	TGTGCCAGCAGTTGGGGGGACAGGAAAGATACGCAGTATTTT	CASSWGDRKDTQYF
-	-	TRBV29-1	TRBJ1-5	TGCAGCGTTTGGGAGGGACCGCGCAATCAGCCCCAGCATTTT	CSVWEGPRNQPQHF
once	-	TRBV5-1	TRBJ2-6	TGCGCCAGCAGCCACCGAGTAGCGGCCAACGTCCTGACTTTC	CASSHRVAANVLTF
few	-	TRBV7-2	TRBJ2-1	TGTGCCAGCAGCTTAGGGACTGGCAATGAGCAGTTCTTC	CASSLGTGNEQFF
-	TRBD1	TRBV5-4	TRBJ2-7	TGTGCCAGCAGCTGGGACAGGGCGGGGGAGCAGTACTTC	CASSWDRAGEQYF
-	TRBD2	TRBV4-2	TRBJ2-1	TGTGCCAGCAGCCCCGGACTAGCGCCGGGCAATGAGCAGTTCTTC	CASSPGLAPGNEQFF
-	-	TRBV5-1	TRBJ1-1	TGCGCCAGCAGCTTGGATGGTATCCTGGCCATTTCTGAAGCTTTCTTT	CASSLDGILAISEAFF
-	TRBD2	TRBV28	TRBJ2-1	TGTGCCAGCACTCCCTTGACTAGCGCTCACAATGAGCAGTTCTTC	CASTPLTSAHNEQFF
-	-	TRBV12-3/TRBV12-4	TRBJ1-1	TGTGCCAGCAGTTGGGGGGGCAACACTGAAGCTTTCTTT	CASSWGGNTEAFF
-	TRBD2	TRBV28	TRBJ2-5	TGTGCCAGCGTTAGCGGGACGTACCAAGAGACCCAGTACTTC	CASVSGTYQETQYF
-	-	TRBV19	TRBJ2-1	TGTGCCAGTAGTAGAACCGGGTACTCCTACAATGAGCAGTTCTTC	CASSRTGYSYNEQFF
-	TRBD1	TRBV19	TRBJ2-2	TGTGCCAGTAGGGGACAGGGCGGCACCGGGGAGCTGTTTTTT	CASRGQGGTGELFF
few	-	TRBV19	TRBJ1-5	TGTGCCGGTTCCCCGGGGTTTAGCAATCAGCCCCAGCATTTT	CAGSPGFSNQPQHF
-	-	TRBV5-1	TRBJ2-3	TGCGCCAGCAGCTTCGAAAGCCAAACTAGCACAGATACGCAGTATTTT	CASSFESQTSTDTQYF
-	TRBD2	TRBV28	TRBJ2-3	TGTGCCAGCAGTCTTTCCTTAGCGGGAGGGGATAGCACAGATACGCAGTATTTT	CASSLSLAGGDSTDTQYF
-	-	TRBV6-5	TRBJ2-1	TGTGCCAGCAGTTATCAGGGCCTCCTCTACAATGAGCAGTTCTTC	CASSYQGLLYNEQFF
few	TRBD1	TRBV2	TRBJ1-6	TGTGCCAGCAGTACGACAGGGAATTCACCCCTCCACTTT	CASSTTGNSPLHF
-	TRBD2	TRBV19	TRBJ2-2	TGTGCCAGTAGCAGACTATGGGGACTAGCGGGAGGGCCAGGCGCCGGGGAGCTGTTTTTT	CASSRLWGLAGGPGAGELFF
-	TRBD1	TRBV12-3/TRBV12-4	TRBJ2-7	TGTGCCAGCAGGTGGACAGGGGTGGACGAGCAGTACTTC	CASRWTGVDEQYF
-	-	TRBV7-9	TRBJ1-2	TGTGCCAGCAGCTTAGGTGGCCCGGAGAACTATGGCTACACCTTC	CASSLGGPENYGYTF
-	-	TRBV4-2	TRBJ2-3	TGTGCCAGCAGCCAATCCCCTATGGCAGATACGCAGTATTTT	CASSQSPMADTQYF
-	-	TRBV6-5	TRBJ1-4	TGTGCCAGCAGACCGGGGGGGGCAGCTAATGAAAAACTGTTTTTT	CASRPGGAANEKLFF
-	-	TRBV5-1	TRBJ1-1	TGCGCCAGCAGCGCGGGGGGAGGTGGCACTGAAGCTTTCTTT	CASSAGGGGTEAFF
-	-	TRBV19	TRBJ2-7	TGTGCCAGTAGTATGGTGGGCATCTCAACCTACGAGCAGTACTTC	CASSMVGISTYEQYF
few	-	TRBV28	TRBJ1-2	TGTGCCAGCAACCCCATTAATTTTCAGGGTATCAGTAATGGCTACACCTTC	CASNPINFQGISNGYTF
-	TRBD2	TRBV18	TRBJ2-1	TGTGCCAGCTCACGGCGGGCGAGCGGGAGTTCCTACAATGAGCAGTTCTTC	CASSRRASGSSYNEQFF
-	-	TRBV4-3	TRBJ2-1	TGCGCCAGCAGCCAAGAGTGGGCCAATGAGCAGTTCTTC	CASSQEWANEQFF
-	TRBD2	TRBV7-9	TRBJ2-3	TGTGCCAGCGGCCAAGGGGAGGGGACAGATACGCAGTATTTT	CASGQGEGTDTQYF
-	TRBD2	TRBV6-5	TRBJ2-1	TGTGCCAGCAGTTACTCCAGCGGGAGGGCCCAGAATGAGCAGTTCTTC	CASSYSSGRAQNEQFF
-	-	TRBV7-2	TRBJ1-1	TGTGCCAGCAGCTTATGGGCAGGCATGAACACTGAAGCTTTCTTT	CASSLWAGMNTEAFF
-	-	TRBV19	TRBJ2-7	TGTGCCAGTAGTTATCCAGGGAAGTCCTACGAGCAGTACTTC	CASSYPGKSYEQYF
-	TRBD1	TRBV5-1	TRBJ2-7	TGCGCCAGCAGTTATCTCCTCCGGGACAGGGTAGACGAGCAGTACTTC	CASSYLLRDRVDEQYF
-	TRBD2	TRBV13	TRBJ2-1	TGTGCCAGCAGCTTGGAACGGGAGGCGTCCTACAATGAGCAGTTCTTC	CASSLEREASYNEQFF
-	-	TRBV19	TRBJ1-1	TGTGCCAGTAGTATCCAACGGGGGGCGCGGGTCAACACTGAAGCTTTCTTT	CASSIQRGARVNTEAFF
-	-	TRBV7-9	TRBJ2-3	TGTGCCAGCAGCGTGGGACAACTCACAGATACGCAGTATTTT	CASSVGQLTDTQYF
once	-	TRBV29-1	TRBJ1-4	TGCAGCGTTGGGTGGAGTAATGAAAAACTGTTTTTT	CSVGWSNEKLFF
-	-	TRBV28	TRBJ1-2	TGTGCCAGCAGTTATATGAGTCGGGGTAGTAACTATGGCTACACCTTC	CASSYMSRGSNYGYTF
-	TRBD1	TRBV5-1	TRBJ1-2	TGCGCCAGCAGCTTGACAGGGGGTCTTGGCTACACCTTC	CASSLTGGLGYTF
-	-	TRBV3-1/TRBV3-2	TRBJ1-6	TGTGCCAGCAGCGGTCCCGCCCGGTATTCACCCCTCCACTTT	CASSGPARYSPLHF
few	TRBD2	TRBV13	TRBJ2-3	TGTGCCAGCAGTGAGAGACTAGCGGGAGCTGCAGATACGCAGTATTTT	CASSERLAGAADTQYF
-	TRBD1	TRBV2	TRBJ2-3	TGTGCCAGCAGTCGGGACAGCGAAGATACGCAGTATTTT	CASSRDSEDTQYF
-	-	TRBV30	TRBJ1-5	TGTGCCTGGAGCCGCGGCAATCAGCCCCAGCATTTT	CAWSRGNQPQHF
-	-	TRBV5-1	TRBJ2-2	TGCGCCAGCAGCTTCCAGGGGCCGAACACCGGGGAGCTGTTTTTT	CASSFQGPNTGELFF
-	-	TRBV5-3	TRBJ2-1	TGTGCCAGAAGCTTTGAGGTGGGGCGGCCTTGGCTTGTGGAGCAGTTCTTC	CARSFEVGRPWLVEQFF
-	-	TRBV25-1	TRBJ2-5	TGTGCCAGCAGTGAAACTGGCGGAGGATCGGAGACCCAGTACTTC	CASSETGGGSETQYF
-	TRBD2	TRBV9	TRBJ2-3	TGTGCCAGCAGCGTAGGGCTAGCGGGAAGTCAGGATACGCAGTATTTT	CASSVGLAGSQDTQYF
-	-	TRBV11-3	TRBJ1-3	TGTGCCAGCAGCTTATACCGTATAGCTCAATCAGGAAACACCATATATTTT	CASSLYRIAQSGNTIYF
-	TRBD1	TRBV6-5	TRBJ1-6	TGTGCCAGCACCCGGATGACAGGGGGCGCCTCACCCCTCCACTTT	CASTRMTGGASPLHF
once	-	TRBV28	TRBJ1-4	TGTGCCAGCAGTTTAGCGATTGCTGAAAAACTGTTTTTT	CASSLAIAEKLFF
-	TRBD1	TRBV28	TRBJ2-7	TGTGCCAGCAGAGGACAGGGAGAGGCCTACGAGCAGTACTTC	CASRGQGEAYEQYF
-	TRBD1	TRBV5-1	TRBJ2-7	TGCGCCAGCAGCTCCGGGACAGGGGTTTACGAGCAGTACTTC	CASSSGTGVYEQYF
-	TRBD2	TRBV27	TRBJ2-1	TGTGCCAGCAGTCCGAGGCGGGGGGGTGAGCAGTTCTTC	CASSPRRGGEQFF
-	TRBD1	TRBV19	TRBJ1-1	TGTGCCAGTAGTATCAGGGGGCGAATAGGGGACACTGAAGCTTTCTTT	CASSIRGRIGDTEAFF
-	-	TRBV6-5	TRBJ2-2	TGTGCCAGCAGCTCCGTACAGACCGGGGAGCTGTTTTTT	CASSSVQTGELFF
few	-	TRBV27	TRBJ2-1	TGTGCCAGCAGTTTGTGGGGGAGGACCTACAATGAGCAGTTCTTC	CASSLWGRTYNEQFF
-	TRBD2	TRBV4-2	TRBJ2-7	TGTGCCAGCAGCTCGACCCCCTCTACTAGCGGGAGTCTCTACGAGCAGTACTTC	CASSSTPSTSGSLYEQYF
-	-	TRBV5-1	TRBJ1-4	TGCGCCAGCAGCTCGGGTCCGGGGGTTCCAGCAACTAATGAAAAACTGTTTTTT	CASSSGPGVPATNEKLFF